Here is one T cell receptor (beta chain) with its context. The V gene's germline CDR1 is LNHDA and CDR2 SQIVND (reference sequence). With V trimmed by 3 bases and J by 4 bases, 9 bases remained unmatched. This CDR3 region has 15 residues. Assignment of participants to cohorts was predicated upon participant-reported clinical history. Under the authors' procedure: Using reference gene primer amplification, nucleated cell counts were estimated. Sequencing was performed with immunoSEQ multiplex PCR; in TCRdb, only in-frame clones are kept and a portion is missing. The V and J calls and clone size are taken from that table; D and trimming were inferred from the DNA. In the table there are approximately 270,000 clones, 90% to 95% of which are singletons. The source of the sample is a study of blood T cell repertoires in COVID-19. About the research overall: There were acute and convalescent COVID-19 samples, and they came from the United States, Italy and Spain.

The rearrangement joins TRBV19 to TRBJ2-7; TRBD1 matches 7 bases. Sequencing used PBMCs or T cells enriched from blood (not recorded which). This TCR derives from a human donor in a cohort exposed to, infected with or recovered from COVID-19 (not recorded which). The donor label of this sample is uncertain. Written as DNA, the CDR3 is TGTGCCAGTAGTATCCCGGACAGGACCCCTTACGAGCAGTACTTC. Its translation is CASSIPDRTPYEQYF.